This T cell receptor beta chain originates from a study of cytomegalovirus exposure and HLA in healthy donors. Study background: Of all 400 or so donors who were genotyped, around 79% belonged to the Caucasian-associated ancestry cluster.

Vbeta (60) and Jbeta (13) primers were used in the PCR. Libraries were prepared by immunoSEQ multiplex PCR; TCRdb keeps only in-frame clonotypes and omits some of them. Of some 120,000 clones detected, approximately 71% appear once; the ten largest clones hold over 2.5%. The sequence was obtained from a woman aged 50 to 60 in good health and CMV-seronegative. Sequencing was carried out using PBMCs.

CDR3 DNA sequence: TGTGCCAGCAGCGAGATAGCGGGAGGGAACACCGGGGAGCTGTTTTTT. Protein sequence: CASSEIAGGNTGELFF. The rearrangement links TRBV7-9 to TRBJ2-2, with TRBD2 matching over 10 bases. J gave up 1 base and V 5 bases, and 4 bases lay outside the gene matches. Germline V gives CDR1 SEHNR, CDR2 FQNEAQ (reference sequence). This CDR3 comprises 16 residues.